Listed below are T cell receptor beta chains from one sample, sequenced in a study of T cells after yellow fever vaccination. TCRdb independently ran MiXCR on the 5' RACE reads; one entry per CDR3 protein. Of approximately 300,000 distinct CDR3 sequences in the sample, 9.5% to 12% were seen once. The material sequenced was CD4+ T cells sorted from PBMCs, taken 45 days after the yellow fever booster vaccination. Receptors were obtained from a young man who received the YFV17D yellow fever vaccine. CDR3s include the opening cysteine and the closing phenylalanine or tryptophan. The D gene is left open where the match is weak. A clone size is listed for some rows: how often the clone was seen (once, few, many), or a class if it is expanded.

clone_size,d_call,j_call,v_call,cdr3_aa,cdr3_nt
few,.,TRBJ2-3,TRBV6-5,CASSYGGSSTDTQYF,TGTGCCAGCAGTTACGGCGGTTCTAGCACAGATACGCAGTATTTT
few,.,TRBJ2-6,TRBV19,CASRLDSSGANVLTF,TGTGCCAGTAGGTTGGACAGTTCAGGGGCCAACGTCCTGACTTTC
.,TRBD1,TRBJ1-5,TRBV12-3/TRBV12-4,CASSQDRGRDQPQHF,TGTGCCAGCAGCCAGGACAGGGGGCGGGATCAGCCCCAGCATTTT
once,TRBD1,TRBJ1-4,TRBV30,CAWKGQGSEKLFF,TGTGCCTGGAAGGGACAGGGAAGTGAAAAACTGTTTTTT
.,.,TRBJ1-2,TRBV18,CASSPPAGSWDGYTF,TGTGCCAGCTCACCACCGGCGGGGAGCTGGGATGGCTACACCTTC
.,TRBD2,TRBJ2-5,TRBV4-2,CASSQVGASGGAETQYF,TGTGCCAGCAGCCAAGTTGGGGCTAGCGGGGGGGCCGAGACCCAGTACTTC
many,.,TRBJ2-1,TRBV29-1,CSVAASSAVSYNEQFF,TGCAGCGTCGCCGCCTCTAGCGCGGTCTCCTACAATGAGCAGTTCTTC
.,.,TRBJ2-7,TRBV6-2/TRBV6-3,CASSDLSSYEQYF,TGTGCCAGCAGCGACCTGAGCTCCTACGAGCAGTACTTC
.,.,TRBJ1-1,TRBV19,CASSMAVGTEAFF,TGTGCCAGTAGTATGGCTGTGGGGACTGAAGCTTTCTTT
few,.,TRBJ1-4,TRBV9,CASTPGGVNEKLFF,TGTGCCAGCACCCCTGGGGGGGTTAATGAAAAACTGTTTTTT
few,TRBD1,TRBJ1-1,TRBV5-1,CASSFGDRGTEAFF,TGCGCCAGCAGCTTTGGGGACAGGGGTACTGAAGCTTTCTTT
.,.,TRBJ2-4,TRBV6-2/TRBV6-3,CASSAHQSLAKNIQYF,TGTGCCAGCAGTGCGCACCAAAGTCTAGCCAAAAACATTCAGTACTTC
.,.,TRBJ2-3,TRBV7-9,CASSFQEGIGTDTQYF,TGTGCCAGCAGCTTTCAGGAGGGCATCGGCACAGATACGCAGTATTTT
many,.,TRBJ1-1,TRBV7-2,CASSLPTNNTEAFF,TGTGCCAGCAGCTTACCAACGAATAACACTGAAGCTTTCTTT
many,TRBD1,TRBJ1-2,TRBV28,CASSLSMGQEGYTF,TGTGCCAGCAGTTTATCTATGGGACAGGAGGGCTACACCTTC
.,.,TRBJ1-5,TRBV20-1,CSASNGANQPQHF,TGCAGTGCCTCGAACGGGGCCAATCAGCCCCAGCATTTT
.,.,TRBJ1-1,TRBV11-1,CASSLEAGLNTEAFF,TGTGCCAGCAGCTTAGAAGCAGGTTTGAACACTGAAGCTTTCTTT
few,.,TRBJ1-2,TRBV15,CATSRGNYGYTF,TGTGCCACCAGCAGAGGAAACTATGGCTACACCTTC
many,.,TRBJ2-5,TRBV4-2,CASSQERGGQGETQYF,TGTGCCAGCAGCCAAGAGCGCGGGGGCCAGGGGGAGACCCAGTACTTC
.,TRBD1,TRBJ1-5,TRBV6-2/TRBV6-3,CASRHWVDRGNQPQHF,TGTGCCAGCAGGCACTGGGTTGACAGGGGCAATCAGCCCCAGCATTTT
many,TRBD1,TRBJ1-1,TRBV3-1,CASSAGTGGPSRTEAFF,TGTGCCAGCAGCGCCGGGACAGGGGGACCGAGCCGGACTGAAGCTTTCTTT
.,.,TRBJ1-5,TRBV6-1,CASSDVSNQPQHF,TGTGCCAGCAGTGATGTAAGCAATCAGCCCCAGCATTTT
few,.,TRBJ2-1,TRBV6-2/TRBV6-3,CATSDGGGARKQFF,TGTGCCACCTCAGACGGTGGGGGGGCGCGTAAGCAGTTCTTC
few,TRBD1,TRBJ1-1,TRBV12-3/TRBV12-4,CASTRDSMNTEAFF,TGTGCCAGCACTCGGGACAGCATGAACACTGAAGCTTTCTTT
few,.,TRBJ1-1,TRBV5-1,CASSLEAPSEAFF,TGCGCCAGCAGCTTGGAGGCCCCGAGTGAAGCTTTCTTT
few,.,TRBJ1-4,TRBV6-5,CASRKLTNEKLFF,TGTGCCAGCCGGAAGCTAACTAATGAAAAACTGTTTTTT
few,.,TRBJ2-2,TRBV2,CASSEVTGELFF,TGTGCCAGCAGTGAGGTGACCGGGGAGCTGTTTTTT
.,.,TRBJ2-3,TRBV18,CASSPRDGDTQYF,TGTGCCAGCTCACCACGGGACGGAGATACGCAGTATTTT
.,TRBD1,TRBJ2-2,TRBV3-1,CASSQAGGGELFF,TGTGCCAGCAGCCAAGCAGGGGGCGGGGAGCTGTTTTTT
.,.,TRBJ2-5,TRBV20-1,CSARDSGSKTQYF,TGCAGTGCTAGAGATTCAGGGTCGAAGACCCAGTACTTC
.,.,TRBJ1-5,TRBV6-5,CASSYDEAYQPQHF,TGTGCCAGCAGTTACGATGAGGCGTATCAGCCCCAGCATTTT
few,TRBD2,TRBJ2-1,TRBV6-2/TRBV6-3,CASSWLAGGLNEQFF,TGTGCCAGCAGCTGGCTAGCGGGGGGGCTTAATGAGCAGTTCTTC
few,.,TRBJ2-6,TRBV7-2,CASSLAPGGGSGANVLTF,TGTGCCAGCAGCTTAGCGCCGGGGGGCGGTTCTGGGGCCAACGTCCTGACTTTC
few,.,TRBJ1-1,TRBV19,CASTRGPEAFF,TGTGCCAGTACCAGGGGCCCTGAAGCTTTCTTT
many,.,TRBJ2-1,TRBV27,CASSRAGWNEQFF,TGTGCCAGCAGCCGTGCGGGGTGGAATGAGCAGTTCTTC
.,.,TRBJ2-1,TRBV20-1,CSASRGPFSYNEQFF,TGCAGTGCTAGCAGGGGCCCTTTCTCCTACAATGAGCAGTTCTTC
few,.,TRBJ1-1,TRBV14,CASSQGTALNTEAFF,TGTGCCAGCAGCCAAGGGACCGCCTTGAACACTGAAGCTTTCTTT
few,.,TRBJ2-2,TRBV12-3/TRBV12-4,CASSADGITGELFF,TGTGCCAGCAGTGCCGACGGAATAACCGGGGAGCTGTTTTTT
few,.,TRBJ2-3,TRBV7-6,CASSADRLTDTQYF,TGTGCCAGCAGCGCGGACAGACTCACAGATACGCAGTATTTT
few,.,TRBJ2-1,TRBV4-1,CASSQDPSGEQFF,TGCGCCAGCAGCCAAGATCCTTCTGGAGAGCAGTTCTTC
few,.,TRBJ1-2,TRBV29-1,CSVDRGRGDYGYTF,TGCAGCGTTGACAGGGGCCGCGGGGACTATGGCTACACCTTC
few,.,TRBJ1-2,TRBV7-8,CASSLRGGGGLWGYTF,TGTGCCAGCAGCTTACGGGGTGGAGGAGGACTCTGGGGCTACACCTTC
few,.,TRBJ1-2,TRBV20-1,CSAREGIRQEWNGYTF,TGCAGTGCTAGAGAAGGAATACGACAGGAGTGGAATGGCTACACCTTC
many,.,TRBJ1-1,TRBV29-1,CSVATGTRNTEAFF,TGCAGCGTTGCGACCGGGACAAGGAACACTGAAGCTTTCTTT
.,.,TRBJ1-2,TRBV3-1,CASSQSGTAPAYGYTF,TGTGCCAGCAGCCAAAGCGGAACCGCACCGGCCTATGGCTACACCTTC
.,TRBD2,TRBJ2-5,TRBV5-1,CASSLGTSGGFQETQYF,TGCGCCAGCAGCTTGGGGACTAGCGGGGGATTCCAAGAGACCCAGTACTTC
.,.,TRBJ2-7,TRBV4-1,CASSQGRAPSEQYF,TGCGCCAGCAGCCAAGGACGGGCTCCATCCGAGCAGTACTTC
.,TRBD1,TRBJ1-6,TRBV7-2,CASSLRAQGNSYNSPLHF,TGTGCCAGCAGCTTAAGGGCACAGGGGAATTCGTATAATTCACCCCTCCACTTT
.,.,TRBJ1-5,TRBV6-2/TRBV6-3,CASSSVVGGQPQHF,TGTGCCAGCAGTTCTGTGGTCGGGGGCCAGCCCCAGCATTTT
.,.,TRBJ1-1,TRBV7-3,CASSFSGQTGEAFF,TGTGCCAGCAGCTTTTCGGGACAAACAGGGGAAGCTTTCTTT
many,.,TRBJ1-2,TRBV9,CASSFALYGYTF,TGTGCCAGCAGCTTCGCACTCTATGGCTACACCTTC
.,.,TRBJ2-1,TRBV6-6,CASLPGRSSYNEQFF,TGTGCCAGCCTCCCCGGAAGGAGCTCCTACAATGAGCAGTTCTTC
.,.,TRBJ2-5,TRBV9,CASSAGRDQETQYF,TGTGCCAGCAGCGCAGGACGGGACCAAGAGACCCAGTACTTC